This T cell receptor (beta chain) derives from a study of T cell responses to AZD1222 COVID-19 vaccine. This CDR3 has 18 amino acids. Germline V gene data show CDR1 as MNHEY and CDR2 as SMNVEV (reference sequence). Unmatched junction bases numbered 18, after V lost 6 bases and J lost 7 bases. Only in-frame clones appear in the TCRdb table, and some are missing; sequencing was by immunoSEQ multiplex PCR. The profile shows roughly 170,000 clones, about nine tenths of them singletons. J is TRBJ2-1 and V is TRBV27; 10 bases are shared with TRBD2. The receptor's source is an adult in good health. This specimen consisted of peripheral blood, obtained on day 0 of AZD1222 vaccination. DNA of the CDR3: TGTGCCAGCAGCCCCCCCCCTCTTAGCGGGAGGCCCTTTAATGAGCAGTTCTTC. Translating it yields CASSPPPLSGRPFNEQFF.